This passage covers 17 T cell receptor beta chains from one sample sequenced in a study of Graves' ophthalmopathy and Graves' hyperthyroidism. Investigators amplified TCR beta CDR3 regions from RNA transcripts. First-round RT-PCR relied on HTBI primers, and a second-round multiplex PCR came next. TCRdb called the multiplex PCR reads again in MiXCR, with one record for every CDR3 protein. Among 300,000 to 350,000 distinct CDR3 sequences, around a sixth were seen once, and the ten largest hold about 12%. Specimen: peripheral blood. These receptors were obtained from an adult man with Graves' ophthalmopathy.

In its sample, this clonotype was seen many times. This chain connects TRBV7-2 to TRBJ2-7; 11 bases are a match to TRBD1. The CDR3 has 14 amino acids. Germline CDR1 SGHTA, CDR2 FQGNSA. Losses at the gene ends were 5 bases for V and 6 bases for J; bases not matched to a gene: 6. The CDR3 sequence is CASSLSGTGGEQYF. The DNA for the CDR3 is TGTGCCAGCAGCCTATCCGGGACAGGGGGCGAGCAGTACTTC.

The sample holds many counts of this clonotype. CDR3 in amino acids: CASSRVSSYEQYF. The CDR3 DNA reads as TGTGCCAGCAGCAGGGTCAGCTCCTACGAGCAGTACTTC. V and J are TRBV7-2 and TRBJ2-7; D is unresolved. The CDR3 is 13 residues long. Trimming cost V 5 bases and J 0 bases, with 8 bases left between them. From germline, CDR1 is SGHTA and CDR2 FQGNSA.

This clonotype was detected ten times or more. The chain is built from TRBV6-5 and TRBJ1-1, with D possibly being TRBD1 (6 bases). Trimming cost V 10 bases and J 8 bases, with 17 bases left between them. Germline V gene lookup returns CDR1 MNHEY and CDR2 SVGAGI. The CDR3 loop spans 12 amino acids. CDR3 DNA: TGTGCCACCGTCTTCGCCGACAGGGAAGCTTTCTTT. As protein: CATVFADREAFF.

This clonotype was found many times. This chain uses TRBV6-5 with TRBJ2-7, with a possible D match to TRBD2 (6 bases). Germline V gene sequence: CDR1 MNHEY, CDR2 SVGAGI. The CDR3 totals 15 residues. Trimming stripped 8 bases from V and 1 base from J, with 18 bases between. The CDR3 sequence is CASRRGTQGSYEQYF. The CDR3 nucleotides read TGTGCCAGCCGGAGGGGCACGCAGGGTTCCTACGAGCAGTACTTC.

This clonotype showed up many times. The CDR3 sequence is CASSLQGVQPQHF. CDR3 bases: TGTGCCAGCAGTTTACAGGGCGTTCAGCCCCAGCATTTT. The gene calls are TRBV12-3 or TRBV12-4 and TRBJ1-5, with D possibly TRBD1 on 5 matching bases. The V and J ends lost 2 bases and 6 bases respectively, with 8 bases between them. This CDR3 has 13 residues.

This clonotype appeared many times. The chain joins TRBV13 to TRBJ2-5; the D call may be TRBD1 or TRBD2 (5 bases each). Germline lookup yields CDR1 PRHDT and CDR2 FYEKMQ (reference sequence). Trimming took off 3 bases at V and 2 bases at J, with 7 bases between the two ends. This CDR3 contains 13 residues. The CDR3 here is CASSLGPQETQYF. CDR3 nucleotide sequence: TGTGCCAGCAGCTTGGGACCTCAAGAGACCCAGTACTTC.

In nucleotides, the CDR3 is TGTGCCACCAGTGGCGCCGGGACCCAAGAGACCCAGTACTTC. It specifies CATSGAGTQETQYF. The rearrangement uses TRBV24-1 and TRBJ2-5, with D perhaps assigned TRBD1 or TRBD2 (5 bases each). CDR3 size: 14 residues. Germline CDR1 and CDR2: KGHDR and SFDVKD. Trimming shortened V by 5 bases and J by 1 base, and 10 bases separated the two germline ends.

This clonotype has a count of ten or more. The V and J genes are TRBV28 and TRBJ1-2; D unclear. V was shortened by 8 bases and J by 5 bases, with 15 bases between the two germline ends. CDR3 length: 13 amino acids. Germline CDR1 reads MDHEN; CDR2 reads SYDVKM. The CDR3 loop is CASLSGRLYGYTF. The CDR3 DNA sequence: TGTGCCAGCTTGTCAGGCCGGCTTTATGGCTACACCTTC.

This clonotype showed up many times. CDR3 protein: CASSASGRGTGELFF. CDR3 DNA sequence: TGTGCCAGCAGCGCTAGCGGGAGAGGCACCGGGGAGCTGTTTTTT. V gene TRBV9 combines with J gene TRBJ2-2, with 10 nucleotides matching TRBD2. Germline V gene data show CDR1 as SGDLS and CDR2 as YYNGEE. Unmatched junction bases numbered 3, after V lost 3 bases and J lost 4 bases. There are 15 residues in the CDR3.

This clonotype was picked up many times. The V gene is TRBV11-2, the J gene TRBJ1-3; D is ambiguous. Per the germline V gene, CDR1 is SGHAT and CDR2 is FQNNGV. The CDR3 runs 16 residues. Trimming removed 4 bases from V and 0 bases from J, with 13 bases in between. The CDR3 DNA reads TGTGCCAGCAGCTCGACCCGTCGGGTCTCTGGAAACACCATATATTTT. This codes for CASSSTRRVSGNTIYF.

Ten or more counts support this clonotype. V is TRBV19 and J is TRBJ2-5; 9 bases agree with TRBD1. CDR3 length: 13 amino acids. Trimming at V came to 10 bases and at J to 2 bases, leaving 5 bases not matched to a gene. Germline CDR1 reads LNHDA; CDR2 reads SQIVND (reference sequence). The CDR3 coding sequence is TGTGCCACTCGGACAGGGGCTCAAGAGACCCAGTACTTC. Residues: CATRTGAQETQYF.

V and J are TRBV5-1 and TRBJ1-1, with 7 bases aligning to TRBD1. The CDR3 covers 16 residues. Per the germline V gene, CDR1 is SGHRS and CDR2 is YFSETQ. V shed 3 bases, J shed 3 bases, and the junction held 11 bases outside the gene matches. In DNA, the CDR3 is TGCGCCAGCAGCTGGAGGGCAGGGGGAAAGGACACTGAAGCTTTCTTT. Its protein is CASSWRAGGKDTEAFF.

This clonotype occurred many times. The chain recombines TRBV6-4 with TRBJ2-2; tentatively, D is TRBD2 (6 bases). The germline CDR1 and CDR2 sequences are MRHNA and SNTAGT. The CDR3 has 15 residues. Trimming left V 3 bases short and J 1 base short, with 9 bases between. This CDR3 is CASSEAGMNTGELFF. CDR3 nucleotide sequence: TGTGCCAGCAGTGAGGCGGGAATGAACACCGGGGAGCTGTTTTTT.

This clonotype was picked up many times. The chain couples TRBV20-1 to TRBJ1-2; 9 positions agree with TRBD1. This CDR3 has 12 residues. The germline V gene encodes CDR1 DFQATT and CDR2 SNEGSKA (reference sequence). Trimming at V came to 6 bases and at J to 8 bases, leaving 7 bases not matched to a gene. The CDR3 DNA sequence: TGCAGTGCCAACAGGGGGCTCGGAGGCTACACCTTC. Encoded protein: CSANRGLGGYTF.

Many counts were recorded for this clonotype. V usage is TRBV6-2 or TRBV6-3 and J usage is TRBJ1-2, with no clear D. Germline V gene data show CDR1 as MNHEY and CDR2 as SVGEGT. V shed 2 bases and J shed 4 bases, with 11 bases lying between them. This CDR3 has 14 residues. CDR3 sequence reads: CASSYDGLLYGYTF. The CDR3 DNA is TGTGCCAGCAGTTACGATGGCCTTCTCTATGGCTACACCTTC.

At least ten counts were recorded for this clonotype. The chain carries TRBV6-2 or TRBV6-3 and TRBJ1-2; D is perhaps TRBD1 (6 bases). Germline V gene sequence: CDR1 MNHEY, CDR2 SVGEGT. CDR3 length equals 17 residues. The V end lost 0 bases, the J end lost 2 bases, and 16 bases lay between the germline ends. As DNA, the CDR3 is TGTGCCAGCAGTTACTCACCGGGGGCGATAGGCAACTATGGCTACACCTTC. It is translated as CASSYSPGAIGNYGYTF.

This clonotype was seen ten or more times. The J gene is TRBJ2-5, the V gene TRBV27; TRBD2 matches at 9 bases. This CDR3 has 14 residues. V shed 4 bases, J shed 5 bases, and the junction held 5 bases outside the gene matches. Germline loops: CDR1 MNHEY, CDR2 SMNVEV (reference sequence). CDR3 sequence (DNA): TGTGCCAGCAGTTCGGGACTAGCCCCGGAGACCCAGTACTTC. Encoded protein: CASSSGLAPETQYF.